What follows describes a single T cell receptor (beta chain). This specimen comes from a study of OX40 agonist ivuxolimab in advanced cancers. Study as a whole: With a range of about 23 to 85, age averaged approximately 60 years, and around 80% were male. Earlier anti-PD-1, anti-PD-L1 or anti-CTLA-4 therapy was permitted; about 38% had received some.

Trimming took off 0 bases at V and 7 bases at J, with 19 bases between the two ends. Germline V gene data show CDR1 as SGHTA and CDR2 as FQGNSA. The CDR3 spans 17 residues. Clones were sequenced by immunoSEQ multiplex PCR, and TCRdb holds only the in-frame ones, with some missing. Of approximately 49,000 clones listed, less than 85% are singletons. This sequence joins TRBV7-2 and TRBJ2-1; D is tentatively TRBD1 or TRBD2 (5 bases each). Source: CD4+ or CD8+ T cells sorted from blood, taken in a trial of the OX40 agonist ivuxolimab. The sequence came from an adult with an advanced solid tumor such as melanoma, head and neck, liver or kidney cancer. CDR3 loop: CASSLARAAGRGNEQFF. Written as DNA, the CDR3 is TGTGCCAGCAGCTTAGCCCGAGCGGCAGGGAGAGGGAATGAGCAGTTCTTC.